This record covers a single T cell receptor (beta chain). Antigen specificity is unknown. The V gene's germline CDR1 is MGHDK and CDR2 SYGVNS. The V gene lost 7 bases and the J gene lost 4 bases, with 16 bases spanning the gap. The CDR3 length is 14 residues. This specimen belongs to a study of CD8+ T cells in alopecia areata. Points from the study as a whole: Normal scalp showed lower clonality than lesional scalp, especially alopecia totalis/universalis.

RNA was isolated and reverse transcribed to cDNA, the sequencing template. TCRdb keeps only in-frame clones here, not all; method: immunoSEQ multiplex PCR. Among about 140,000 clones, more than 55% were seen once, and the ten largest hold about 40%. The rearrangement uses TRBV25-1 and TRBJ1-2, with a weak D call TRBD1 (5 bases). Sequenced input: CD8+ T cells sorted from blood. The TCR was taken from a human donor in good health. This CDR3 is CASMGTSFFYGYTF. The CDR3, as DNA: TGTGCCAGCATGGGGACCTCGTTTTTCTATGGCTACACCTTC.